What follows are 25 T cell receptor beta chains derived from one specimen sequenced in a study of blood T cell repertoires in COVID-19. TCRdb's copy holds only in-frame clones and misses some; the assay was immunoSEQ multiplex PCR. The table has tens of thousands of clones, over 75% seen once. Sequenced material: peripheral blood. These receptors were collected from a human donor in a cohort sampled during active COVID-19.

Written as DNA, the CDR3 is TGCACCAGCAGCCAAGGGGACAGGGGCGACACTGAAGCTTTCTTT. This translates into CTSSQGDRGDTEAFF. The chain couples TRBV1 to TRBJ1-1; whether TRBD1, the table's D call, matches the DNA was not checked. TRBV1 has pseudogene status. This CDR3 is built from 15 residues.

J is TRBJ2-1 and V is TRBV27; D uncertain. The V end lost 3 bases, the J end lost 0 bases, and 3 bases lay between the germline ends. In germline, CDR1 is MNHEY, CDR2 SMNVEV (reference sequence). The CDR3 has 13 residues. Here the CDR3 reads CASSFFSYNEQFF. Written as DNA, the CDR3 is TGTGCCAGCAGTTTCTTCTCCTACAATGAGCAGTTCTTC.

This chain uses TRBV5-5 with TRBJ2-7; perhaps TRBD1 as D (5 bases). Germline lookup yields CDR1 SGHKS and CDR2 YYEKEE (reference sequence). Trimming removed 5 bases at V and 3 bases at J, with 18 bases between. The CDR3 is 15 residues long. The CDR3 loop is CASRPRRGAIYEQYF. The CDR3 DNA is TGTGCCAGCAGGCCCAGAAGGGGCGCAATCTACGAGCAGTACTTC.

The V and J genes are TRBV12-5 and TRBJ2-1, with a possible D match to TRBD1 (5 bases). Germline lookup yields CDR1 LGHNT and CDR2 FRNRAP. The V and J ends lost 2 bases and 7 bases respectively, with 9 bases between them. The length of the CDR3 is 13 residues. The CDR3 coding sequence is TGTGCTAGTGGTTTGACCCCAGGGAATGAGCAGTTCTTC. Protein: CASGLTPGNEQFF.

This clone was observed once. The chain has TRBV2 and TRBJ2-3, with D perhaps matching TRBD1 (6 bases). Germline V gene lookup returns CDR1 SNHLY and CDR2 FYNNEI. The V end lost 5 bases, the J end lost 4 bases, and 10 bases lay between the germline ends. The CDR3 contains 13 residues. This CDR3 is CASSRGGPDTQYF. The CDR3 nucleotides are TGTGCCAGCAGTCGAGGGGGTCCAGATACGCAGTATTTT.

The gene calls are TRBV5-8 and TRBJ2-1; the match to TRBD1 covers 8 bases. The CDR3 contains 14 residues. V lost 1 base and J lost 15; bases outside the gene matches: 12. From germline, CDR1 is SGHTS and CDR2 YDEGEE. The CDR3 nucleotides are TGTGCCAGCAGCTTGAGGTTCCAACAGGGGGAAGGGTTCTTC. Translating gives CASSLRFQQGEGFF. The full variable domain, rest sourced from reference TRBV5-8 and TRBJ2-1, is EAGVTQSPTHLIKTRGQQATLRCSPISGHTSVYWYQQALGLGLQFLLWYDEGEERNRGNFPPRFSGRQFPNYSSELNVNALELEDSALYLCASSLRFQQGEGFFGPGTRLTVL.

V usage is TRBV18 and J usage is TRBJ2-5, with 8 bases fitting TRBD1. This CDR3 region has 14 residues. V gave up 4 bases and J gave up 5 bases; unmatched junction bases: 6. Germline V lookup: CDR1 KGHSH, CDR2 LQKENI. The CDR3, as DNA: TGTGCCAGCTCACGTCTTCCAGGGGGCGAGACCCAGTACTTC. Its translation is CASSRLPGGETQYF. Combining the CDR3 with reference TRBV18 and TRBJ2-5 gives the whole variable domain NAGVMQNPRHLVRRRGQEARLRCSPMKGHSHVYWYRQLPEEGLKFMVYLQKENIIDESGMPKERFSAEFPKEGPSILRIQQVVRGDSAAYFCASSRLPGGETQYFGPGTRLLVL.

This chain connects TRBV2 to TRBJ1-1; D might be TRBD1 (5 bases). The CDR3 spans 12 residues. CDR1 SNHLY and CDR2 FYNNEI come from the germline V gene. Trimming removed 4 bases from V and 4 bases from J, with 7 bases in between. CDR3 protein: CASSGGGTEAFF. DNA for the CDR3: TGTGCCAGCAGTGGGGGGGGCACTGAAGCTTTCTTT.

This sequence joins TRBV7-3 and TRBJ2-4; 14 nucleotides agree with TRBD2. Per the germline V gene, CDR1 is SGHTA and CDR2 is FQGTGA. CDR3 length: 18 amino acids. Trimming at V came to 5 bases and at J to 5 bases, leaving 11 bases not matched to a gene. DNA for the CDR3: TGTGCCAGCAGCAAGGGGGGAGGACTAGCGGGAGGCCAAAACATTCAGTACTTC. This sequence encodes CASSKGGGLAGGQNIQYF.

Only a few counts were recorded for this clone. The chain couples TRBV15 to TRBJ1-5; D not resolved. CDR3 length: 14 amino acids. The germline V gene has CDR1 LNHNV and CDR2 YYDKDF (reference sequence). The V end was cut by 0 bases, the J end by 6 bases, with 9 bases between. In DNA form, the CDR3 reads TGTGCCACCAGCAGAGAGAGGAGGCCTCAGCCCCAGCATTTT. Protein: CATSRERRPQPQHF.

Note on this clone: The same CDR3 arises from other DNA sequences in this sample as well. The rearrangement uses TRBV5-1 and TRBJ2-5; perhaps TRBD1 as D (6 bases). The V end was cut by 0 bases, the J end by 4 bases, with 7 bases between. CDR1 is SGHRS, CDR2 YFSETQ, per germline. The CDR3 length is 13 residues. The CDR3 is CASSLGGGETQYF. The CDR3 region has the DNA TGCGCCAGCAGCTTGGGAGGGGGAGAGACCCAGTACTTC.

The CDR3 spells CATSDWDPLGRKYF. CDR3 DNA sequence: TGTGCCACCAGTGATTGGGATCCTCTCGGGAGGAAGTACTTC. The rearrangement uses TRBV24-1 and TRBJ2-7; TRBD2 matches at 7 bases. Trimming cost V 2 bases and J 11 bases; bases outside gene matches: 11. The CDR3 contains 14 residues. Germline CDR1 is KGHDR and CDR2 is SFDVKD.

The chain combines TRBV29-1 with TRBJ2-1; 8 bases agree with TRBD2. The germline CDR1 and CDR2 sequences are SQVTM and ANQGSEA. This CDR3 is built from 14 residues. Losses at the gene ends were 3 bases for V and 5 bases for J; bases not matched to a gene: 6. In nucleotides, the CDR3 is TGCAGCGTTGACACGGGAGGGACCCACAATGAGCAGTTCTTC. Its protein is CSVDTGGTHNEQFF.

The chain is built from TRBV10-3 and TRBJ2-3; perhaps TRBD1 as D (7 bases). This CDR3 spans 17 amino acids. V was trimmed by 0 bases and J by 3 bases, leaving 16 bases between them. Germline V gene data show CDR1 as ENHRY and CDR2 as SYGVKD. In DNA form, the CDR3 reads TGTGCCATCAGTGAGTCGATGTTCGGGGGACAGACAGATACGCAGTATTTT. Protein: CAISESMFGGQTDTQYF.

This rearrangement joins TRBV20-1 to TRBJ1-2; D gene uncertain. The germline CDR1 and CDR2 sequences are DFQATT and SNEGSKA (reference sequence). The CDR3 runs 10 residues. V gave up 1 base and J gave up 7 bases, with 4 bases separating them. In nucleotides, the CDR3 is TGCAGTGCTAGAGGCGTTGGCTACACCTTC. Translated: CSARGVGYTF.

This sequence joins TRBV12-3 or TRBV12-4 and TRBJ2-4; 8 bases map to TRBD1. The CDR3 is 12 residues long. J lost 15 bases, V lost 0 bases, and 4 bases had no gene match. CDR3 DNA: TGTGCCAGCAGTTTAGCAGGACAGGGCACGTACTTC. Its translation: CASSLAGQGTYF.

V and J are TRBV11-2 and TRBJ2-7; 9 nucleotides align to TRBD2. Germline values: CDR1 SGHAT, CDR2 FQNNGV. The junction had 6 bases not matched to a gene; V was cut back by 4 bases and J by 2 bases. The CDR3 runs to 15 residues. The CDR3 is CASSSTRLAAYEQYF. CDR3 in DNA: TGTGCCAGCAGCTCGACGAGACTAGCGGCCTACGAGCAGTACTTC.

This clone has only one observation. DNA of the CDR3: TGTGCCAGCTCACCCCAATCGACCGGAGTCAGGGAGCTGTTTTTT. Translation gives CASSPQSTGVRELFF. This chain joins TRBV18 and TRBJ2-2, with D uncertain. CDR3 length: 15 amino acids. CDR1 and CDR2 from the germline V gene are KGHSH and LQKENI. V was shortened by 3 bases and J by 9 bases, with 17 bases between the two germline ends.

This clone has more than one count but fewer than ten. The genes are TRBV11-2 and TRBJ1-2, with 8 bases matching TRBD1. From germline, CDR1 is SGHAT and CDR2 FQNNGV. The junction had 8 bases not matched to a gene; V was cut back by 5 bases and J by 3 bases. The CDR3 consists of 15 residues. CDR3 loop: CASSMRQGWYYGYTF. The CDR3 region has the DNA TGTGCCAGCAGCATGAGACAGGGGTGGTACTATGGCTACACCTTC.

V gene TRBV5-1 combines with J gene TRBJ2-2; D is perhaps TRBD1 (5 bases). V dropped 0 bases and J dropped 4 bases, with 10 bases sitting between them. The CDR3 loop spans 15 amino acids. Germline V gives CDR1 SGHRS, CDR2 YFSETQ. The CDR3, as DNA: TGCGCCAGCAGCTTGGACCAGGGTGGCACCGGGGAGCTGTTTTTT. Protein product: CASSLDQGGTGELFF.

The CDR3 DNA follows: TGCGCCAGCAAACCACAGGGTGCGAGAGGAGACACTGAAGCTTTCTTT. Translating gives CASKPQGARGDTEAFF. The chain is built from TRBV5-1 and TRBJ1-1, with D maybe TRBD1 (6 bases). The CDR3 consists of 16 residues. Trimming removed 6 bases from V and 3 bases from J, with 21 bases in between. Germline CDR1 and CDR2: SGHRS and YFSETQ. Full variable domain (missing parts from reference TRBV5-1 and TRBJ1-1): KAGVTQTPRYLIKTRGQQVTLSCSPISGHRSVSWYQQTPGQGLQFLFEYFSETQRNKGNFPGRFSGRQFSNSRSEMNVSTLELGDSALYLCASKPQGARGDTEAFFGQGTRLTVV.

The V and J genes are TRBV6-2 or TRBV6-3 and TRBJ2-1; 8 positions match TRBD2. The germline V gene has CDR1 MNHEY and CDR2 SVGEGT. The V segment lost 2 bases and the J segment 5 bases; nucleotides outside the gene matches: 14. The CDR3 runs to 18 residues. The CDR3: CASSYPLVFSGDDNEQFF. CDR3 coding DNA: TGTGCCAGCAGTTACCCCTTGGTTTTTAGCGGGGACGACAATGAGCAGTTCTTC.

The rearrangement links TRBV7-8 to TRBJ2-1; unclear D gene. V was shortened by 3 bases and J by 7 bases, with 13 bases between the two germline ends. Germline V gene data show CDR1 as SGHVS and CDR2 as FQNEAQ. This CDR3 has 14 residues. CDR3 DNA: TGTGCCAGCAGCTTGGTCTCGATCCGGAATGAGCAGTTCTTC. Its protein product is CASSLVSIRNEQFF.

This clone has just one count. This chain uses TRBV6-4 with TRBJ1-2; D unclear. This CDR3 contains 14 residues. Germline V gene data show CDR1 as MRHNA and CDR2 as SNTAGT. V was clipped by 5 bases and J by 4 bases, with 14 bases between them. The CDR3 DNA sequence: TGTGCCAGCAGTCCGACCCAACGGGGCTATGGCTACACCTTC. It translates to CASSPTQRGYGYTF.

V is TRBV6-6 and J is TRBJ1-5; possible D gene TRBD1, 6 bases. CDR1 is MNHNY, CDR2 SVGAGI, per germline (reference sequence). The V end was cut by 7 bases, the J end by 6 bases, with 19 bases between. This CDR3 is 15 amino acids long. The CDR3 sequence: CASTGGRGFGQPQHF. DNA of the CDR3: TGTGCCAGCACGGGAGGCAGGGGCTTCGGTCAGCCCCAGCATTTT.